One sample yielded the 20 T cell receptor beta chains listed below, sequenced in a study of neurological immune-mediated disorders. TCRdb used MiXCR to reprocess the 5' RACE reads, holding one entry per CDR3 protein. Of tens of thousands of distinct CDR3 sequences in the sample, approximately 4% were seen once. The sample was PBMCs. The receptors originated from a woman aged 45-65 years with multiple sclerosis.

The chain couples TRBV5-1 to TRBJ1-4; D gene unclear. Germline lookup yields CDR1 SGHRS and CDR2 YFSETQ. The CDR3 has 17 residues. Trimming took off 4 bases at V and 0 bases at J, with 16 bases between the two ends. CDR3 protein: CASSPRSAASTNEKLFF. In DNA form, the CDR3 reads TGCGCCAGCAGCCCCCGGTCTGCCGCTTCAACTAATGAAAAACTGTTTTTT.

This clonotype has just a few counts. The V call is TRBV5-1, the J call TRBJ1-2; the D is unclear. The CDR3 loop spans 13 amino acids. V lost 1 base and J lost 2, with 6 bases in between. Germline CDR1 is SGHRS and CDR2 is YFSETQ. CDR3 in DNA: TGCGCCAGCAGCTTGCTTGAGAACTATGGCTACACCTTC. Translated: CASSLLENYGYTF.

This clonotype was seen many times. This rearrangement joins TRBV9 to TRBJ2-1; TRBD2 matches at 11 bases. CDR1 is SGDLS and CDR2 is YYNGEE in the germline V gene. This CDR3 contains 18 residues. Trimming cost V 0 bases and J 0 bases; bases outside gene matches: 5. The CDR3: CASSVGTSGQSSYNEQFF. The CDR3 nucleotides are TGTGCCAGCAGCGTAGGGACTAGCGGGCAGAGCTCCTACAATGAGCAGTTCTTC.

V usage is TRBV7-9 and J usage is TRBJ2-7, with 9 bases matching TRBD1. Per germline, CDR1 SEHNR and CDR2 FQNEAQ (reference sequence). The CDR3 runs to 14 residues. CDR3 protein: CVSSLTQGANEQYV. The CDR3 coding sequence is TGTGTCAGCAGCTTAACACAGGGGGCGAACGAGCAGTACGTC.

This clonotype was seen at least ten times. The chain links TRBV9 to TRBJ2-1; 10 nucleotides line up with TRBD2. The CDR3 length is 16 residues. The junction had 2 bases not matched to a gene; V was cut back by 2 bases and J by 0 bases. Germline V gene data show CDR1 as SGDLS and CDR2 as YYNGEE. CDR3 nucleotide sequence: TGTGCCAGCAGCGTGGGACTAGCGACCTCCTACAATGAGCAGTTCTTC. Protein: CASSVGLATSYNEQFF.

This clonotype was picked up a small number of times. The V gene is TRBV9, the J gene TRBJ2-7; TRBD1 aligns across 7 bases. This CDR3 is built from 15 residues. Looked up from germline, CDR1 is SGDLS and CDR2 is YYNGEE. V shed 4 bases, J shed 6 bases, and the junction held 13 bases outside the gene matches. CDR3 in amino acids: CASSLYLNTGAEQYF. CDR3 bases: TGTGCCAGCAGCCTTTACCTCAATACAGGGGCCGAGCAGTACTTC.

J is TRBJ1-1 and V is TRBV5-1; the match to TRBD1 covers 8 bases. This CDR3 has 15 amino acids. The J segment lost 0 bases and the V segment lost 4 bases, leaving 5 bases of the junction unmatched. Per the germline V gene, CDR1 is SGHRS and CDR2 is YFSETQ. The CDR3 DNA is TGCGCCAGCAGCGGAGGACAGGGTATGAACACTGAAGCTTTCTTT. It translates to CASSGGQGMNTEAFF.

This clonotype was counted ten times or more. The CDR3: CASSFSQKDGYTF. CDR3 sequence (DNA): TGTGCCAGCAGCTTTAGTCAGAAAGATGGCTACACCTTC. V usage is TRBV5-5 and J usage is TRBJ1-2; D gene uncertain. This CDR3 is 13 amino acids long. V was clipped by 2 bases and J by 6 bases, with 11 bases between them. CDR1 and CDR2 (germline): SGHKS, YYEKEE (reference sequence).

This clonotype came up many times. The chain uses TRBV7-2 and TRBJ2-7, with D perhaps assigned TRBD1 or TRBD2 (6 bases each). V lost 1 base and J lost 0, with 13 bases in between. Germline V gene lookup returns CDR1 SGHTA and CDR2 FQGNSA. This CDR3 is built from 16 residues. The CDR3 loop reads CASSLGGAGGSYEQYF. The CDR3 coding sequence is TGTGCCAGCAGCTTAGGGGGGGCCGGTGGCTCCTACGAGCAGTACTTC.

This clonotype occurred many times. The CDR3 sequence: CSARDDLAYEQYF. CDR3 sequence (DNA): TGCAGTGCTAGAGATGATTTGGCATACGAGCAGTACTTC. The chain combines TRBV20-1 with TRBJ2-7; unclear D gene. Per the germline V gene, CDR1 is DFQATT and CDR2 is SNEGSKA (reference sequence). The V end lost 0 bases, the J end lost 4 bases, and 10 bases lay between the germline ends. The CDR3 extends over 13 amino acids.

The sample holds many counts of this clonotype. The V gene is TRBV20-1, the J gene TRBJ2-7; TRBD2 matches 10 bases. The ends lost 6 bases at V and 2 bases at J; junction bases unmatched: 1. This CDR3 contains 12 residues. Per the germline V gene, CDR1 is DFQATT and CDR2 is SNEGSKA (reference sequence). The DNA of the CDR3 is TGCAGTGCCGGGACTAGCGCCTACGAGCAGTACTTC. Protein product: CSAGTSAYEQYF.

This clonotype was found many times. The V and J genes are TRBV7-6 and TRBJ1-2, with D possibly TRBD1 on 6 matching bases. CDR1 is SGHVS, CDR2 FNYEAQ, per germline. The V end lost 4 bases, the J end lost 3 bases, and 12 bases lay between the germline ends. This CDR3 spans 14 amino acids. The CDR3 reads CASSSARTDYGYTF. CDR3 in DNA: TGTGCCAGCAGCTCCGCTCGGACAGACTATGGCTACACCTTC.

This clonotype was seen at least ten times. The chain has TRBV7-2 and TRBJ2-7, with 10 bases matching TRBD2. J gave up 2 bases and V 5 bases, and 6 bases lay outside the gene matches. There are 15 residues in the CDR3. The germline gives CDR1 SGHTA, CDR2 FQGNSA. The CDR3 DNA reads as TGTGCCAGCAGCAGGTCTAGCGGGGGAACCTACGAGCAGTACTTC. Amino acids: CASSRSSGGTYEQYF.

This clonotype was observed at least ten times. The rearrangement joins TRBV20-1 to TRBJ2-3, with no clear D. The CDR3 has 15 residues. Germline values: CDR1 DFQATT, CDR2 SNEGSKA (reference sequence). V shed 4 bases and J shed 2 bases, with 16 bases lying between them. The DNA for the CDR3 is TGCAGTGCTAACCCCGTCATGGGCCCCACAGATACGCAGTATTTT. This gives the protein CSANPVMGPTDTQYF.

The chain recombines TRBV7-9 with TRBJ2-3; no firm D call. The CDR3 runs to 13 residues. Germline V gene lookup returns CDR1 SEHNR and CDR2 FQNEAQ (reference sequence). Deletions cut 6 bases from V and 2 bases from J, with 9 bases between. The CDR3 spells CASRTTATDTQYF. CDR3 DNA: TGTGCCAGCAGGACCACAGCCACAGATACGCAGTATTTT.

Turning to this clonotype: A much larger clonotype is one base distant, so this may be a read error. This sequence joins TRBV20-1 and TRBJ2-7; D not resolved. The V end lost 3 bases, the J end lost 5 bases, and 17 bases lay between the germline ends. The CDR3 is 14 amino acids. Germline V gene lookup returns CDR1 DFQATT and CDR2 SNEGSKA (reference sequence). The CDR3 sequence: CSASMVIAGHEQYF. CDR3 bases: TGCAGTGCTAGTATGGTGATAGCAGGCCACGAGCAGTACTTC.

In this sample, this clonotype turned up many times. The chain recombines TRBV6-2 or TRBV6-3 with TRBJ1-3; no reliable D call. The CDR3 has 15 residues. V lost 7 bases and J lost 2, with 15 bases in between. Germline V gene sequence: CDR1 MNHEY, CDR2 SVGEGT. The DNA of the CDR3 is TGTGCCAGCACCATAGACCGGAGGGCTGGAAACACCATATATTTT. Amino acid sequence: CASTIDRRAGNTIYF.

The table lists this clonotype with many counts. The chain joins TRBV5-1 to TRBJ2-3, with D unresolved. V was cut by 0 bases and J by 1 base, with 12 bases left in between. The CDR3 extends over 16 amino acids. Germline V gene sequence: CDR1 SGHRS, CDR2 YFSETQ. CDR3 DNA: TGCGCCAGCAGCTTGGACTCCAAGCAGGGCACAGATACGCAGTATTTT. Its protein product is CASSLDSKQGTDTQYF.

This clonotype was recorded at least ten times. The chain recombines TRBV5-4 with TRBJ2-1, with no clear D. Trimming removed 2 bases at V and 0 bases at J, with 6 bases between. CDR3 length: 14 residues. The V gene's germline CDR1 is SGHNT and CDR2 YYREEE (reference sequence). CDR3 coding DNA: TGTGCCAGCAGCTTCGGTGGCTCCTACAATGAGCAGTTCTTC. Amino acid sequence: CASSFGGSYNEQFF.

This clonotype was counted many times. The J gene is TRBJ2-1, the V gene TRBV7-9, with D possibly being TRBD2 (6 bases). The CDR3 covers 16 residues. Trimming pared 5 bases from V and 8 bases from J, leaving 22 bases between. CDR1 is SEHNR, CDR2 FQNEAQ, per germline (reference sequence). CDR3 region: CASSTNGGLYNDEQFF. CDR3 sequence (DNA): TGTGCCAGCAGCACAAATGGGGGGTTGTATAACGATGAGCAGTTCTTC.